The 12 T cell receptor beta chains below were found in one sample sequenced in a study of shared clonotypes between healthy human individuals. TCRdb's copy holds only in-frame clones and misses some; the assay was immunoSEQ multiplex PCR. The sample records some 790,000 clones, just under 75% being singletons. Sequencing input: memory CD4+ T cells sorted from blood. Subset here: CD45RA-negative fraction. The receptors stem from a woman aged 25 to 39 in good health.

In this sample, this clone turned up a few times. V and J are TRBV2 and TRBJ1-2, with unresolved D. Germline lookup yields CDR1 SNHLY and CDR2 FYNNEI. The ends were cut back, 3 bases at V and 3 bases at J, with 14 bases in the middle. There are 15 residues in the CDR3. The CDR3 DNA sequence: TGTGCCAGCAGTGACCGAGCAGGCGCTTACTATGGCTACACCTTC. This codes for CASSDRAGAYYGYTF.

This chain joins TRBV28 and TRBJ2-7; weak D call: TRBD2 (6 bases). Trimming removed 2 bases from V and 1 base from J, with 9 bases in between. This CDR3 comprises 14 residues. Germline-derived CDR1 and CDR2 are MDHEN and SYDVKM. CDR3 in amino acids: CASSLGLTSYEQYF. CDR3 DNA sequence: TGTGCCAGCAGTTTAGGACTAACTTCCTACGAGCAGTACTTC.

A single count supports this clone. The rearrangement links TRBV28 to TRBJ2-7; D gene unclear. CDR1 and CDR2 from the germline V gene are MDHEN and SYDVKM. CDR3 length: 20 residues. Trimming took 4 bases from V and 2 from J, leaving 30 bases between them. The CDR3 region has the DNA TGTGCCAGCAGTTCCTCTTATGCGACGAACCGAGATACCCTTCCCTACGAGCAGTACTTC. Translating gives CASSSSYATNRDTLPYEQYF.

The chain couples TRBV25-1 to TRBJ2-5, with a weak D call TRBD2 (6 bases). The V and J ends lost 1 base and 9 bases respectively, with 21 bases between them. The CDR3 is made up of 16 amino acids. Germline lookup yields CDR1 MGHDK and CDR2 SYGVNS. For the CDR3, the DNA is TGTGCCAGCAGTGAATTAGATCCAGGGATGAGGGAGGCCCAGTACTTC. Protein: CASSELDPGMREAQYF.

With respect to this clone: The same CDR3 also results from other DNA sequences found in this sample. This chain joins TRBV7-9 and TRBJ2-6; 7 bases are shared with TRBD1. V lost 4 bases, J lost 2 bases, and 2 bases stayed unmatched. This CDR3 is 15 amino acids long. Germline values: CDR1 SEHNR, CDR2 FQNEAQ (reference sequence). The CDR3 DNA reads as TGTGCCAGCAGCTCCGACAGGGCTGGGGCCAACGTCCTGACTTTC. This encodes CASSSDRAGANVLTF.

The V and J genes are TRBV6-1 and TRBJ2-1; maybe TRBD2 (6 bases). Looked up from germline, CDR1 is MNHNS and CDR2 is SASEGT. CDR3 length equals 12 residues. V was shortened by 9 bases and J by 8 bases, with 14 bases between the two germline ends. Here the CDR3 reads CASIAVGDEQFF. CDR3 nucleotides: TGTGCCAGTATAGCGGTGGGCGATGAGCAGTTCTTC.

The rearrangement links TRBV21-1 to TRBJ2-1; the table's D call TRBD2 went unverified against the DNA. TRBV21-1 counts as a pseudogene. The CDR3 extends over 16 amino acids. The CDR3 is CASTSGGGGLYNEQFF. The CDR3 nucleotides are TGTGCCAGCACCTCCGGGGGGGGCGGACTTTACAATGAGCAGTTCTTC.

The chain combines TRBV2 with TRBJ1-3, with unresolved D. Germline loops: CDR1 SNHLY, CDR2 FYNNEI. V lost 2 bases to trimming and J lost 0 bases, with 5 bases between them. The CDR3 has 14 amino acids. CDR3 in amino acids: CASSEQNSGNTIYF. The CDR3 DNA reads as TGTGCCAGCAGTGAACAGAACTCTGGAAACACCATATATTTT. Complete variable domain (other parts from reference TRBV2 and TRBJ1-3): EPEVTQTPSHQVTQMGQEVILRCVPISNHLYFYWYRQILGQKVEFLVSFYNNEISEKSEIFDDQFSVERPDGSNFTLKIRSTKLEDSAMYFCASSEQNSGNTIYFGEGSWLTVV.

The rearrangement links TRBV7-8 to TRBJ2-7; possible D gene TRBD1, 6 bases. The CDR3 length is 16 residues. Per germline, CDR1 SGHVS and CDR2 FQNEAQ. Trimming took off 2 bases at V and 3 bases at J, with 17 bases between the two ends. The CDR3: CASSLLSVQGVYEQYF. The CDR3 DNA reads as TGTGCCAGCAGCTTATTGTCTGTACAGGGAGTCTACGAGCAGTACTTC.

The genes are TRBV25-1 and TRBJ1-1; 8 positions match TRBD1. The germline V gene encodes CDR1 MGHDK and CDR2 SYGVNS. The V gene end was trimmed by 4 bases and the J gene end by 5 bases; junction bases not matched to a gene: 9. The CDR3 loop spans 15 amino acids. The CDR3 sequence is CASSVHNRGKTEAFF. In nucleotides, the CDR3 is TGTGCCAGCAGTGTACATAACAGGGGGAAGACTGAAGCTTTCTTT.

The genes are TRBV2 and TRBJ2-5; D is tentatively TRBD1 or TRBD2 (6 bases each). Germline V gives CDR1 SNHLY, CDR2 FYNNEI. The ends were cut back, 5 bases at V and 2 bases at J, with 21 bases in the middle. The CDR3 is made up of 17 amino acids. CDR3 sequence: CASSSPPGGEGQETQYF. The CDR3 nucleotides read TGTGCCAGCAGTTCCCCCCCCGGGGGCGAGGGGCAAGAGACCCAGTACTTC. Variable domain in full (rest from reference TRBV2 and TRBJ2-5): EPEVTQTPSHQVTQMGQEVILRCVPISNHLYFYWYRQILGQKVEFLVSFYNNEISEKSEIFDDQFSVERPDGSNFTLKIRSTKLEDSAMYFCASSSPPGGEGQETQYFGPGTRLLVL.

About this clone: The sample holds other DNA sequences that translate to the same CDR3. J is TRBJ2-5 and V is TRBV29-1, with 9 bases matching TRBD1. After removal of 7 bases from V and 5 bases from J, the junction contained 5 bases not matched to a gene. Germline CDR1 is SQVTM and CDR2 is ANQGSEA. CDR3 size: 12 residues. CDR3: CSGRQGGETQYF. The DNA of the CDR3 is TGCAGCGGACGACAGGGGGGGGAGACCCAGTACTTC. Together with reference TRBV29-1 and TRBJ2-5, the CDR3 gives the full variable domain: SAVISQKPSRDICQRGTSLTIQCQVDSQVTMMFWYRQQPGQSLTLIATANQGSEATYESGFVIDKFPISRPNLTFSTLTVSNMSPEDSSIYLCSGRQGGETQYFGPGTRLLVL.